A single sample gave rise to the 25 T cell receptor beta chains below, sequenced in a study of immune evolution from preneoplasia to lung adenocarcinoma. This table comes from immunoSEQ multiplex PCR, and its TCRdb copy is limited to in-frame clones, with some not included. The table lists 11,000 to 15,000 clones, about four fifths of them singletons. The specimen sequenced was FFPE minimally invasive lung adenocarcinoma tissue. The source is a person aged 55-80 years with lung adenocarcinoma.

Worth noting for this clone: The identical CDR3 is also encoded by other nucleotide sequences in the sample. This chain connects TRBV10-3 to TRBJ2-3; possibly TRBD1 for D (5 bases). CDR3 size: 15 residues. Trimming stripped 2 bases from V and 0 bases from J, with 9 bases between. The germline V gene encodes CDR1 ENHRY and CDR2 SYGVKD. CDR3 DNA sequence: TGTGCCATCAGTGAGCCGCAGGGTAGCACAGATACGCAGTATTTT. It encodes CAISEPQGSTDTQYF.

This clone was seen a handful of times. This chain joins TRBV11-2 and TRBJ1-1; the D is unclear. Between the trimmed V and J ends, which lost 1 base and 4 bases, there was a span of 10 bases. Germline V CDR1 and CDR2: SGHAT, FQNNGV. The CDR3 totals 14 residues. CDR3 sequence: CASSLVGLATEAFF. The CDR3 DNA follows: TGTGCCAGCAGCTTAGTGGGGTTGGCCACTGAAGCTTTCTTT. The full variable domain, completed using reference TRBV11-2 and TRBJ1-1, is EAGVAQSPRYKIIEKRQSVAFWCNPISGHATLYWYQQILGQGPKLLIQFQNNGVVDDSQLPKDRFSAERLKGVDSTLKIQPAKLEDSAVYLCASSLVGLATEAFFGQGTRLTVV.

The J gene is TRBJ2-5, the V gene TRBV4-2; D call uncertain. CDR1 and CDR2 from the germline V gene are LGHNA and YNFKEQ. The V gene lost 0 bases and the J gene lost 2 bases, with 7 bases spanning the gap. This CDR3 has 14 amino acids. The CDR3 loop is CASSQEEGQETQYF. CDR3 DNA: TGTGCCAGCAGCCAAGAGGAAGGGCAAGAGACCCAGTACTTC.

The chain joins TRBV27 to TRBJ2-7, with D perhaps TRBD1 or TRBD2 (6 bases each). There are 14 residues in the CDR3. V dropped 2 bases and J dropped 2 bases, with 10 bases sitting between them. In germline, CDR1 is MNHEY, CDR2 SMNVEV (reference sequence). The CDR3 DNA reads TGTGCCAGCAGTTTAGGAGGGGGACCCTACGAGCAGTACTTC. Translated, it gives CASSLGGGPYEQYF.

The chain has TRBV4-3 and TRBJ2-2; the D gene could be TRBD1 or TRBD2 (6 bases each). V lost 3 bases and J 6 bases, leaving 17 bases between the germline ends. CDR1 and CDR2 (germline): LGHNA, YSLEER. CDR3 size: 16 residues. CDR3 DNA: TGCGCCAGCAGCCAGAGGAGGGCACAGGGTGCCGGGGAGCTGTTTTTT. It specifies CASSQRRAQGAGELFF.

The gene calls are TRBV21-1 and TRBJ2-7. TRBV21-1 represents a pseudogene. CDR3 length equals 14 residues. The CDR3 reads CASSNRANSYEQYF. The CDR3 coding sequence is TGTGCCAGCAGCAACCGGGCCAACTCCTACGAGCAGTACTTC.

This chain links TRBV4-2 with TRBJ2-5; TRBD1 matches 8 bases. V dropped 0 bases and J dropped 5; count of bases not matched to a gene: 5. The germline V gene encodes CDR1 LGHNA and CDR2 YNFKEQ. The CDR3 extends over 15 amino acids. This CDR3 is CASSQDQWDRETQYF. The CDR3 bases are TGTGCCAGCAGCCAAGATCAATGGGACAGGGAGACCCAGTACTTC.

CDR3 nucleotides: TGTGCCAGCAGCTCCCCTGACCCTCACACCGGGGAGCTGTTTTTT. As protein: CASSSPDPHTGELFF. The chain carries TRBV5-4 and TRBJ2-2; D unclear. The CDR3 contains 15 residues. V was pared by 3 bases and J by 3 bases, with 12 bases between. Per germline, CDR1 SGHNT and CDR2 YYREEE (reference sequence).

This rearrangement joins TRBV5-4 to TRBJ2-5; 8 positions agree with TRBD2. The V and J ends lost 0 bases and 0 bases, in that order; junction bases with no gene match: 1. CDR1 is SGHNT, CDR2 YYREEE, per germline (reference sequence). The CDR3 totals 15 residues. This chain's CDR3 is CASSLAGGYQETQYF. CDR3 bases: TGTGCCAGCAGCTTGGCGGGGGGGTACCAAGAGACCCAGTACTTC. The full variable domain, completed using reference TRBV5-4 and TRBJ2-5, is ETGVTQSPTHLIKTRGQQVTLRCSSQSGHNTVSWYQQALGQGPQFIFQYYREEENGRGNFPPRFSGLQFPNYSSELNVNALELDDSALYLCASSLAGGYQETQYFGPGTRLLVL.

J is TRBJ2-3 and V is TRBV5-1; D may be TRBD2 (5 bases). V was clipped by 1 base and J by 1 base, with 10 bases between them. Germline V gives CDR1 SGHRS, CDR2 YFSETQ. CDR3 length equals 15 residues. The CDR3 nucleotides read TGCGCCAGCAGCTTGCCAGCGGATCGCACAGATACGCAGTATTTT. This translates into CASSLPADRTDTQYF.

The V and J genes are TRBV9 and TRBJ2-7; TRBD1 is a possible D gene (6 bases). The CDR3 covers 14 residues. Trimming took off 4 bases at V and 2 bases at J, with 13 bases between the two ends. Looked up from germline, CDR1 is SGDLS and CDR2 is YYNGEE. The chain's CDR3 is CASSFRDITYEQYF. The DNA for the CDR3 is TGTGCCAGCAGCTTCAGGGACATTACCTACGAGCAGTACTTC.

This clone was found a few times. The CDR3 nucleotides read TGTGCCAGCAGCTTACCGGGGGTAAACACTGAAGCTTTCTTT. This codes for CASSLPGVNTEAFF. The rearrangement joins TRBV11-2 to TRBJ1-1; tentative D call: TRBD1 (5 bases). V lost 2 bases and J lost 2, with 9 bases in between. The CDR3 runs 14 residues. CDR1 and CDR2 (germline): SGHAT, FQNNGV.

The V and J genes are TRBV18 and TRBJ1-2; D is perhaps TRBD1 (5 bases). This CDR3 is 13 amino acids long. In germline, CDR1 is KGHSH, CDR2 LQKENI. V dropped 4 bases and J dropped 4 bases, with 10 bases sitting between them. The CDR3 sequence is CASSLGTTYGYTF. The CDR3 DNA is TGTGCCAGCTCACTCGGGACGACCTATGGCTACACCTTC.

This clone was seen only a few times. The chain carries TRBV20-1 and TRBJ1-2; D not resolved. Trimming shortened V by 6 bases and J by 2 bases, and 7 bases separated the two germline ends. The CDR3 is made up of 11 amino acids. Per the germline V gene, CDR1 is DFQATT and CDR2 is SNEGSKA (reference sequence). This CDR3 reads CSALANYGYTF. In DNA form, the CDR3 reads TGCAGTGCCCTAGCGAACTATGGCTACACCTTC.

This sequence joins TRBV15 and TRBJ2-7, with 7 bases aligning to TRBD1. CDR1 and CDR2 from the germline V gene are LNHNV and YYDKDF (reference sequence). The length of the CDR3 is 14 residues. V dropped 1 base and J dropped 3; count of bases not matched to a gene: 3. DNA of the CDR3: TGTGCCACCAGCAGAGGTAGACAGGGCTACGAGCAGTACTTC. It translates to CATSRGRQGYEQYF.

The chain recombines TRBV27 with TRBJ2-5; the D call may be TRBD1 or TRBD2 (6 bases each). TRBJ2-7 matches the DNA end more closely, so the J call is doubtful. The germline V gene encodes CDR1 MNHEY and CDR2 SMNVEV (reference sequence). The CDR3 covers 15 residues. The CDR3 bases are TGTGCCAGCCGCGGCGACGGGGGCAGCCCCTACGAGCAGTACTTC. As protein: CASRGDGGSPYEQYF.

This clone appeared a single time. The rearrangement joins TRBV19 to TRBJ2-3; no firm D call. The CDR3 spans 11 residues. Trimming shortened V by 5 bases and J by 4 bases, and 4 bases separated the two germline ends. In germline, CDR1 is LNHDA, CDR2 SQIVND (reference sequence). The CDR3, as DNA: TGTGCCAGTAGTCTTGCAGATACGCAGTATTTT. Encoded protein: CASSLADTQYF. The variable domain in full, completed from reference TRBV19 and TRBJ2-3, reads DGGITQSPKYLFRKEGQNVTLSCEQNLNHDAMYWYRQDPGQGLRLIYYSQIVNDFQKGDIAEGYSVSREKKESFPLTVTSAQKNPTAFYLCASSLADTQYFGPGTRLTVL.

In regard to this clone: Distinct nucleotide sequences in the sample also encode this CDR3. The CDR3 DNA is TGTGCCAGCAGCCTCCGGACAGGGGAGACCCAGTACTTC. The encoded protein is CASSLRTGETQYF. The rearrangement joins TRBV5-6 to TRBJ2-5, with 8 bases matching TRBD1. Germline-derived CDR1 and CDR2 are SGHDT and YYEEEE. The CDR3 has 13 residues. Trimming at V came to 4 bases and at J to 5 bases, leaving 4 bases not matched to a gene.

V gene TRBV2 combines with J gene TRBJ1-6; D uncertain. This CDR3 contains 14 residues. V was shortened by 7 bases and J by 0 bases, with 7 bases between the two germline ends. The germline gives CDR1 SNHLY, CDR2 FYNNEI. Here the CDR3 reads CASMRSSYNSPLHF. CDR3 bases: TGTGCCAGCATGCGGAGCTCCTATAATTCACCCCTCCACTTT.

This clone was observed a handful of times. V usage is TRBV30 and J usage is TRBJ2-3; D is uncertain. V was pared by 5 bases and J by 3 bases, with 6 bases between. The germline CDR1 and CDR2 sequences are GTSNPN and SVGIG (reference sequence). The CDR3 runs 11 residues. The CDR3 nucleotides read TGTGCCTGGGGCCGGACAGATACGCAGTATTTT. Translation: CAWGRTDTQYF.

The rearrangement links TRBV28 to TRBJ2-5; 8 bases map to TRBD2. Germline V gene data show CDR1 as MDHEN and CDR2 as SYDVKM. The ends lost 2 bases at V and 4 bases at J; junction bases unmatched: 6. This CDR3 is built from 15 residues. This CDR3 is CASSLPGGLSETQYF. CDR3 DNA: TGTGCCAGCAGTTTACCGGGGGGGCTTTCAGAGACCCAGTACTTC.

The CDR3 reads CSVEGYGYTF. The CDR3 DNA reads as TGCAGCGTTGAAGGCTATGGCTACACCTTC. This chain connects TRBV29-1 to TRBJ1-2; D gene ambiguous. Trimming took off 1 base at V and 4 bases at J, with 1 base between the two ends. Germline values: CDR1 SQVTM, CDR2 ANQGSEA. The CDR3 has 10 amino acids. The whole variable domain, remainder taken from reference TRBV29-1 and TRBJ1-2, is SAVISQKPSRDICQRGTSLTIQCQVDSQVTMMFWYRQQPGQSLTLIATANQGSEATYESGFVIDKFPISRPNLTFSTLTVSNMSPEDSSIYLCSVEGYGYTFGSGTRLTVV.

This chain joins TRBV6-4 and TRBJ2-1; 13 nucleotides agree with TRBD2. Trimming removed 4 bases from V and 10 bases from J; junction bases left unmatched: 4. CDR1 is MRHNA, CDR2 SNTAGT, per germline. There are 14 residues in the CDR3. The CDR3 loop reads CASSGTSGGGEQFF. The CDR3 DNA is TGTGCCAGCAGTGGGACTAGCGGGGGCGGGGAGCAGTTCTTC.

This clone showed up just once. CDR3 in amino acids: CASSVGNLAGGYNEQFF. The CDR3 DNA reads as TGTGCCAGCAGCGTAGGGAATCTAGCGGGAGGGTACAATGAGCAGTTCTTC. The chain uses TRBV9 and TRBJ2-1; TRBD2 matches 12 bases. The germline CDR1 and CDR2 sequences are SGDLS and YYNGEE. The CDR3 sequence is 17 residues long. V shed 0 bases and J 4 bases; nucleotides not matched to a gene: 5.

This chain links TRBV19 with TRBJ2-1, with D possibly matching TRBD2 (5 bases). Germline loops: CDR1 LNHDA, CDR2 SQIVND (reference sequence). Trimming stripped 6 bases from V and 2 bases from J, with 11 bases between. This CDR3 is 14 amino acids long. Here the CDR3 reads CASRPTGTYNEQFF. The CDR3 DNA is TGTGCCAGTAGACCAACCGGGACCTACAATGAGCAGTTCTTC. The full variable domain, its missing parts supplied by reference TRBV19 and TRBJ2-1, is DGGITQSPKYLFRKEGQNVTLSCEQNLNHDAMYWYRQDPGQGLRLIYYSQIVNDFQKGDIAEGYSVSREKKESFPLTVTSAQKNPTAFYLCASRPTGTYNEQFFGPGTRLTVL.